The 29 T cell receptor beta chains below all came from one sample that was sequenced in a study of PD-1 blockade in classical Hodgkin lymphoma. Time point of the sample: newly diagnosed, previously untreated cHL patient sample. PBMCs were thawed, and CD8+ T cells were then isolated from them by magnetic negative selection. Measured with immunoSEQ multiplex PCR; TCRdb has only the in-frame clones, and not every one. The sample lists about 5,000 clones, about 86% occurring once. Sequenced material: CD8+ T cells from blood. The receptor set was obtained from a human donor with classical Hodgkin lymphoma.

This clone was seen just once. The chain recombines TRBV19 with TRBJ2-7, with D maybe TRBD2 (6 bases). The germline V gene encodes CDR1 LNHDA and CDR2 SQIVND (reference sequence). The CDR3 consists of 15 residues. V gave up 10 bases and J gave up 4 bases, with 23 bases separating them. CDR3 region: CANLRRGSWSYEQYF. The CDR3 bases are TGTGCCAATCTAAGGAGGGGAAGCTGGTCTTACGAGCAGTACTTC. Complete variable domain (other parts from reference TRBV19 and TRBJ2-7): DGGITQSPKYLFRKEGQNVTLSCEQNLNHDAMYWYRQDPGQGLRLIYYSQIVNDFQKGDIAEGYSVSREKKESFPLTVTSAQKNPTAFYLCANLRRGSWSYEQYFGPGTRLTVT.

The CDR3 loop reads CASSEEKVDNEQFF. The DNA of the CDR3 is TGTGCCAGCAGTGAAGAAAAGGTTGACAATGAGCAGTTCTTC. This rearrangement joins TRBV25-1 to TRBJ2-1, with D hard to call. Germline V gene data show CDR1 as MGHDK and CDR2 as SYGVNS. The CDR3 runs 14 residues. Deletions cut 2 bases from V and 5 bases from J, with 10 bases between.

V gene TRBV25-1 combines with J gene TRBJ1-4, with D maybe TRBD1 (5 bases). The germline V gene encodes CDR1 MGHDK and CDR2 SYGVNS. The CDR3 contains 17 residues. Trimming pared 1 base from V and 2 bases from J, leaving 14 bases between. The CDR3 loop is CASSEWGGGLTNEKLFF. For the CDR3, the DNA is TGTGCCAGCAGTGAATGGGGGGGAGGGCTCACTAATGAAAAACTGTTTTTT.

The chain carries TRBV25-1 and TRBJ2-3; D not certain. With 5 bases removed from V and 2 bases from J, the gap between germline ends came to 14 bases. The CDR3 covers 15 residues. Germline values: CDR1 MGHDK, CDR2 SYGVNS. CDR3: CASSSTDPTTDTQYF. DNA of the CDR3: TGTGCCAGCAGTTCGACCGACCCGACCACAGATACGCAGTATTTT.

CDR3 in amino acids: CASSDSDSDTQYF. In DNA form, the CDR3 reads TGTGCCAGCAGTGATTCCGACTCAGATACGCAGTATTTT. The V gene is TRBV6-4, the J gene TRBJ2-3; D not certain. The CDR3 has 13 amino acids. Trimming pared 3 bases from V and 4 bases from J, leaving 8 bases between. Per the germline V gene, CDR1 is MRHNA and CDR2 is SNTAGT.

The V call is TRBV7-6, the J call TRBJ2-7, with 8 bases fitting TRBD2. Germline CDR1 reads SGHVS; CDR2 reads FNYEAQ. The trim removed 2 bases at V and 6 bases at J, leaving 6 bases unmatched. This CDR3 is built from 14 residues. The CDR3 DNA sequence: TGTGCCAGCAGCTTATCGGCGGGAGGATTCGAGCAGTACTTC. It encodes CASSLSAGGFEQYF.

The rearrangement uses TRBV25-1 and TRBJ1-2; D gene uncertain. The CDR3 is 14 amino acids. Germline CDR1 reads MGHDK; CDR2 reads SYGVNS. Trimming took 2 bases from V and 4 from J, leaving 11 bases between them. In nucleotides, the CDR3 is TGTGCCAGCAGTGAACCCCAAGGACCCTATGGCTACACCTTC. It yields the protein CASSEPQGPYGYTF.

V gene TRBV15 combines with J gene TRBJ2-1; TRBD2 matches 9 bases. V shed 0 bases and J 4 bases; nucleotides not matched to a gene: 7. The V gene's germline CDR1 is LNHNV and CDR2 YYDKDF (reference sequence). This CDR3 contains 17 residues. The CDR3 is CATSRDVRLAVYNEQFF. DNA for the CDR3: TGTGCCACCAGCAGAGATGTCCGACTAGCGGTTTACAATGAGCAGTTCTTC.

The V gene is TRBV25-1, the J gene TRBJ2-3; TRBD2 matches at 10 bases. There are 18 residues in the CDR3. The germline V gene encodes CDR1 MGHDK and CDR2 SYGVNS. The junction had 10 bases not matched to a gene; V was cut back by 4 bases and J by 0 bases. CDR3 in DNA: TGTGCCAGCAGTGGTTCCGCCGGACTAGCGGTTAGCACAGATACGCAGTATTTT. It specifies CASSGSAGLAVSTDTQYF. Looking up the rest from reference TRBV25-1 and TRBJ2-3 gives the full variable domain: EADIYQTPRYLVIGTGKKITLECSQTMGHDKMYWYQQDPGMELHLIHYSYGVNSTEKGDLSSESTVSRIRTEHFPLTLESARPSHTSQYLCASSGSAGLAVSTDTQYFGPGTRLTVL.

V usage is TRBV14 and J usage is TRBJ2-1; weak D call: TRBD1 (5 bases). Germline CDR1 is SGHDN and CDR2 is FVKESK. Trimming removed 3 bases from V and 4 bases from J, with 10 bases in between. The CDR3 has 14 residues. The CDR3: CASSQAGSYNEQFF. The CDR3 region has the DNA TGTGCCAGCAGCCAGGCAGGGTCGTACAATGAGCAGTTCTTC.

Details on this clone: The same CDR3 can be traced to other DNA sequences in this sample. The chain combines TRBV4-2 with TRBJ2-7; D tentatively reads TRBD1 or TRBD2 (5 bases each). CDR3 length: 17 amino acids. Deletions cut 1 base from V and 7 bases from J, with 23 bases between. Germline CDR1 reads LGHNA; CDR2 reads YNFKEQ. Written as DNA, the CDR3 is TGTGCCAGCAGCCAAGTTGGGGATCTCGGGACGAGCAGAGAGCAGTACTTC. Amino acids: CASSQVGDLGTSREQYF.

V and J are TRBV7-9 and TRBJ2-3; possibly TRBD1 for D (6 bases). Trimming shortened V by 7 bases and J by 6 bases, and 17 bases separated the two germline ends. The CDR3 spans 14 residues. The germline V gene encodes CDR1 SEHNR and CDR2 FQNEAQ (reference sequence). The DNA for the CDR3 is TGTGCCAGCACCCTGGACAGAGGAAGGGATACGCAGTATTTT. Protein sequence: CASTLDRGRDTQYF.

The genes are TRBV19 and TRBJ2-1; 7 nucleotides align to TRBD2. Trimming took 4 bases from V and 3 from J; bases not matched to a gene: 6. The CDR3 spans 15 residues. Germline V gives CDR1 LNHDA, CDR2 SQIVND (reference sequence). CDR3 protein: CASSTPPGGYNEQFF. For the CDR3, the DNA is TGTGCCAGTAGTACCCCCCCGGGGGGCTACAATGAGCAGTTCTTC. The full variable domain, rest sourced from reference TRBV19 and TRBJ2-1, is DGGITQSPKYLFRKEGQNVTLSCEQNLNHDAMYWYRQDPGQGLRLIYYSQIVNDFQKGDIAEGYSVSREKKESFPLTVTSAQKNPTAFYLCASSTPPGGYNEQFFGPGTRLTVL.

The CDR3 DNA is TGTGCCAGTAGTATTAGGGACCGCGATCAGCCCCAGCATTTT. Encoded protein: CASSIRDRDQPQHF. The rearrangement links TRBV19 to TRBJ1-5; the D gene is possibly TRBD1 (5 bases). The CDR3 sequence is 14 residues long. Trimming took off 3 bases at V and 5 bases at J, with 11 bases between the two ends. Germline V gene lookup returns CDR1 LNHDA and CDR2 SQIVND (reference sequence).

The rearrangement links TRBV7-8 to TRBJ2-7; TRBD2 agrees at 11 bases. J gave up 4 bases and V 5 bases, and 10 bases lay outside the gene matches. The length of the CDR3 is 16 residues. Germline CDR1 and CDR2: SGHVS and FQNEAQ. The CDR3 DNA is TGTGCCAGCAGCCTAGGACTAGCGGGCGGGAATTACGAGCAGTACTTC. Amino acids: CASSLGLAGGNYEQYF.

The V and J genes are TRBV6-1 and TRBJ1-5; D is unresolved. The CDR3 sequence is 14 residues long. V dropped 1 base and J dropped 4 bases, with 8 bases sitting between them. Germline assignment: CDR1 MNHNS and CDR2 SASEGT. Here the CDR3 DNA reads TGTGCCAGCAGTGAAGTTGGGGAGAATCAGCCCCAGCATTTT. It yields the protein CASSEVGENQPQHF.

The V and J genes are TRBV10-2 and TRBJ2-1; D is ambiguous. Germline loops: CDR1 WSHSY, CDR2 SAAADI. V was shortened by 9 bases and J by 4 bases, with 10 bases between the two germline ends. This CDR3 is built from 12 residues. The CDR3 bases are TGCGCCAGAGGGCAGCAGTACAATGAGCAGTTCTTC. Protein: CARGQQYNEQFF.

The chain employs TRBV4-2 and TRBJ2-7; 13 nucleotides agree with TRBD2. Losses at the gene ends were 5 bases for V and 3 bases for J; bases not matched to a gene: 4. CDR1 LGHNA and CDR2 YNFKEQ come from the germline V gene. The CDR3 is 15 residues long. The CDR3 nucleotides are TGTGCCAGCAGCGCCTGGACTAGCGGGAGCTACGAGCAGTACTTC. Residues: CASSAWTSGSYEQYF.

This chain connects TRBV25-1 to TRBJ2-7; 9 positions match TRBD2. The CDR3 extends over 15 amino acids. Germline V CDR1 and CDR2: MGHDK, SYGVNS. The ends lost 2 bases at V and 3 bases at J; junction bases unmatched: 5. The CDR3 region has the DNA TGTGCCAGCAGTGAAGGGACTAGCAGTCGCTACGAGCAGTACTTC. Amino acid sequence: CASSEGTSSRYEQYF.

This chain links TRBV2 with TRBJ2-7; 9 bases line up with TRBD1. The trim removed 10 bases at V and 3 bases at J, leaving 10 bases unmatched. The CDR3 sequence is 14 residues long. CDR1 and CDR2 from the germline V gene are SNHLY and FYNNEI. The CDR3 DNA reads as TGTGCCATAGGACAGGGGCGGGGGAACTACGAGCAGTACTTC. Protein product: CAIGQGRGNYEQYF.

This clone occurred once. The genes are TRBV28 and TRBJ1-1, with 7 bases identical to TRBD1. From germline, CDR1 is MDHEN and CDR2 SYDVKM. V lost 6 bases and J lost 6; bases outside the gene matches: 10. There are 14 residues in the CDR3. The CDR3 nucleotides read TGTGCCAGCAGGCGAATAAATACAGGGGCTGAAGCTTTCTTT. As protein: CASRRINTGAEAFF.

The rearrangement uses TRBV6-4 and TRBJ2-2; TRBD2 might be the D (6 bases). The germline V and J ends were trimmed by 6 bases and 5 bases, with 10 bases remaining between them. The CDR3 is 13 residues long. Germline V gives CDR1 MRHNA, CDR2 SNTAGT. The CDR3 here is CASREGVTGELFF. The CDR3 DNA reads TGTGCCAGCAGGGAGGGCGTGACCGGGGAGCTGTTTTTT.

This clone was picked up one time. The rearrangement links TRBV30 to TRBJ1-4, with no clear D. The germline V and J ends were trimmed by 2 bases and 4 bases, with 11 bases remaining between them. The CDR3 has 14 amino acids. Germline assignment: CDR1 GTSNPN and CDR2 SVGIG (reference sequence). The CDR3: CAWSWGPLNEKLFF. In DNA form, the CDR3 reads TGTGCCTGGAGTTGGGGTCCTCTTAATGAAAAACTGTTTTTT. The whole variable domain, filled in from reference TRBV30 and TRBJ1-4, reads SQTIHQWPATLVQPVGSPLSLECTVEGTSNPNLYWYRQAAGRGLQLLFYSVGIGQISSEVPQNLSASRPQDRQFILSSKKLLLSDSGFYLCAWSWGPLNEKLFFGSGTQLSVL.

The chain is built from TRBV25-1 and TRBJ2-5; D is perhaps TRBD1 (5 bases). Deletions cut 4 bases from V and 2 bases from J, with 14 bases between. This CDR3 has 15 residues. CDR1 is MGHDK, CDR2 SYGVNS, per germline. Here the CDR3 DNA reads TGTGCCAGCAGTGCAGAAAGGGGCTGGCAAGAGACCCAGTACTTC. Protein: CASSAERGWQETQYF.

The CDR3 loop is CASSSVDKSFSYEQYF. The CDR3 DNA reads TGTGCCAGCAGCAGCGTGGACAAATCTTTTTCCTACGAGCAGTACTTC. The chain employs TRBV7-9 and TRBJ2-7; TRBD1 is a possible D gene (5 bases). This CDR3 region has 16 residues. The ends were cut back, 5 bases at V and 1 base at J, with 18 bases in the middle. Germline loops: CDR1 SEHNR, CDR2 FQNEAQ (reference sequence).

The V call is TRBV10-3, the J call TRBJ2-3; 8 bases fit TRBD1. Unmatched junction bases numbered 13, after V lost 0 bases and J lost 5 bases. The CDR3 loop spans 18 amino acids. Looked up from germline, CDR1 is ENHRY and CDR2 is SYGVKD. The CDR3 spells CAISESIADRVVIDTQYF. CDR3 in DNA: TGTGCCATCAGTGAGTCAATAGCGGACAGGGTTGTGATAGATACGCAGTATTTT.

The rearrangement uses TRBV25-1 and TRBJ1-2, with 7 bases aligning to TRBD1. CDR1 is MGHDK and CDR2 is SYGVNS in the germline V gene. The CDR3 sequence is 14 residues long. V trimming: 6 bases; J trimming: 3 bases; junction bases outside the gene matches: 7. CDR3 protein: CASSSGQADYGYTF. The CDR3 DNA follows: TGTGCCAGCAGCTCCGGACAGGCCGACTATGGCTACACCTTC.

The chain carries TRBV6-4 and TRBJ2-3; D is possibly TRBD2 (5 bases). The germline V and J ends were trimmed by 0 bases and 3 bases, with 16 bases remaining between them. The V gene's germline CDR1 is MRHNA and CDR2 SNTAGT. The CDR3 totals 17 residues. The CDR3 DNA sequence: TGTGCCAGCAGTGACTCGAGCCGGGAATACGGGACAGATACGCAGTATTTT. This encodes CASSDSSREYGTDTQYF.

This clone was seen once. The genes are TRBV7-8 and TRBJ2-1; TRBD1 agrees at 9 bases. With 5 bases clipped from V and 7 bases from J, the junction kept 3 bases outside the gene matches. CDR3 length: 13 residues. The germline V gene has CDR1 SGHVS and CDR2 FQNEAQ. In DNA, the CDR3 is TGTGCCAGCAGCGGGACAGGGCGTAATGAGCAGTTCTTC. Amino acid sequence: CASSGTGRNEQFF.